Listed below are T cell receptor beta chains from one sample, sequenced in a study of T cell responses to AZD1222 COVID-19 vaccine. The repertoire was sequenced with immunoSEQ multiplex PCR; TCRdb's copy has only in-frame clones and lacks some. The sample lists about 130,000 clones, roughly 90% seen once, with roughly 1.5% in the top ten. This material consisted of peripheral blood, taken on day 0 of AZD1222 vaccination. These receptors originate from an adult in good health. Both conserved end residues are part of each CDR3. Fields, in order: clone size, CDR3 length, D gene, J gene, V gene, CDR3 DNA, CDR3 protein. A D gene is named only where the DNA matches it firmly. Only part of the rows carry a size: once, few, many, or a class if the clone is expanded.

abundance: -
len: 13
d_gene: -
j_gene: TRBJ2-7
v_gene: TRBV12-3/TRBV12-4
CDR3nt: TGTGCCAGCAGTTTAGATTCCCTCTACGAGCAGTACTTC
CDR3aa: CASSLDSLYEQYF

abundance: -
len: 13
d_gene: -
j_gene: TRBJ1-5
v_gene: TRBV19
CDR3nt: TGTGCCAGTAGTGACCAGGGGAGGGTGGCCCAGCATTTT
CDR3aa: CASSDQGRVAQHF

abundance: -
len: 15
d_gene: -
j_gene: TRBJ2-7
v_gene: TRBV5-8
CDR3nt: TGTGCCAGCAGCTTGGGGACAGCTCCCTCCTACGAGCAGTACTTC
CDR3aa: CASSLGTAPSYEQYF

abundance: -
len: 13
d_gene: -
j_gene: TRBJ2-7
v_gene: TRBV25-1
CDR3nt: TGTGCCAGCAGTGAATTTGGGACTGCGGCGCAGTACTTC
CDR3aa: CASSEFGTAAQYF

abundance: -
len: 14
d_gene: -
j_gene: TRBJ2-7
v_gene: TRBV9
CDR3nt: TGTGCCAGCAGCGACGAGGGTAGGACTTACGAGCAGTACTTC
CDR3aa: CASSDEGRTYEQYF

abundance: -
len: 12
d_gene: -
j_gene: TRBJ1-2
v_gene: TRBV7-9
CDR3nt: TGTGCCAGCAGCATAACGGGGTATGGCTACACCTTC
CDR3aa: CASSITGYGYTF

abundance: -
len: 14
d_gene: TRBD1
j_gene: TRBJ1-2
v_gene: TRBV11-2
CDR3nt: TGTGCCAGCAGCCGGGGGACAGCGTCGTATGGCTACACCTTC
CDR3aa: CASSRGTASYGYTF

abundance: -
len: 15
d_gene: -
j_gene: TRBJ1-5
v_gene: TRBV6-2/TRBV6-3
CDR3nt: TGTGCCAGCAGTTACAACAGTAATCGCAATCAGCCCCAGCATTTT
CDR3aa: CASSYNSNRNQPQHF

abundance: -
len: 13
d_gene: -
j_gene: TRBJ1-2
v_gene: TRBV29-1
CDR3nt: TGCAGCGTTGGAGGGGAAACTAACTATGGCTACACCTTC
CDR3aa: CSVGGETNYGYTF

abundance: -
len: 14
d_gene: TRBD1
j_gene: TRBJ1-6
v_gene: TRBV5-1
CDR3nt: TGCGCCAGCAGCTCTGGACAGGGGATTCAACCCCTCCACTTT
CDR3aa: CASSSGQGIQPLHF

abundance: -
len: 15
d_gene: -
j_gene: TRBJ1-5
v_gene: TRBV28
CDR3nt: TGTGCCAGCAGTTCCTCGGGGGGCGGCAATCAGCCCCAGCATTTT
CDR3aa: CASSSSGGGNQPQHF

abundance: -
len: 14
d_gene: TRBD2
j_gene: TRBJ2-7
v_gene: TRBV6-4
CDR3nt: TGTGCCAGCAGTGAGACTAGCGGGAGTTACGAGCAGTACTTC
CDR3aa: CASSETSGSYEQYF

abundance: -
len: 15
d_gene: TRBD2
j_gene: TRBJ2-3
v_gene: TRBV28
CDR3nt: TGTGCCAGCAGTTTAAAGCGGGAGGGCACGGATACGCAGTATTTT
CDR3aa: CASSLKREGTDTQYF

abundance: -
len: 17
d_gene: TRBD2
j_gene: TRBJ2-3
v_gene: TRBV5-4
CDR3nt: TGTGCCAGCAGTTCGAGGACTAGCGGGATGGGCACAGATACGCAGTATTTT
CDR3aa: CASSSRTSGMGTDTQYF

abundance: -
len: 13
d_gene: -
j_gene: TRBJ2-7
v_gene: TRBV7-2
CDR3nt: TGTGCCAGCAGCTTAGCGGGCCTCGGGGAGCAGTACTTC
CDR3aa: CASSLAGLGEQYF

abundance: -
len: 15
d_gene: -
j_gene: TRBJ2-2
v_gene: TRBV5-8
CDR3nt: TGTGCCAGCAGCTTCGTCTATGGACTCACCGGGGAGCTGTTTTTT
CDR3aa: CASSFVYGLTGELFF

abundance: -
len: 16
d_gene: TRBD1
j_gene: TRBJ2-1
v_gene: TRBV11-3
CDR3nt: TGTGCCAGCAGCTTCTCGACAGGGCGTCCGTACAATGAGCAGTTCTTC
CDR3aa: CASSFSTGRPYNEQFF

abundance: -
len: 14
d_gene: -
j_gene: TRBJ2-7
v_gene: TRBV7-5
CDR3nt: TGTGTCAGAAGCCTCCTCCGGGACGCCTACGAGCAGTACTTC
CDR3aa: CVRSLLRDAYEQYF

abundance: -
len: 14
d_gene: TRBD1
j_gene: TRBJ1-1
v_gene: TRBV5-1
CDR3nt: TGCGCCAGCAGCGATGACAGGGGTTTTATTGAAGCTTTCTTT
CDR3aa: CASSDDRGFIEAFF

abundance: -
len: 16
d_gene: -
j_gene: TRBJ2-7
v_gene: TRBV9
CDR3nt: TGTGCCAGCAGCGTAGGCCCGAAGTTGGGATTCTACGAGCAGTACTTC
CDR3aa: CASSVGPKLGFYEQYF

abundance: -
len: 15
d_gene: TRBD1
j_gene: TRBJ2-7
v_gene: TRBV15
CDR3nt: TGTGCCACCAGCAGGGGACAGACAAGCTCCTACGAGCAGTACTTC
CDR3aa: CATSRGQTSSYEQYF

abundance: once
len: 15
d_gene: -
j_gene: TRBJ2-7
v_gene: TRBV7-8
CDR3nt: TGTGCCAGCAGCTTAGCGATGTCTGGTAAGGGGGTTCGGTACTTC
CDR3aa: CASSLAMSGKGVRYF

abundance: -
len: 15
d_gene: -
j_gene: TRBJ2-7
v_gene: TRBV19
CDR3nt: TGTGCCAGTAGTATAGGGACACCTTTCTCCTACGAGCAGTACTTC
CDR3aa: CASSIGTPFSYEQYF

abundance: -
len: 12
d_gene: -
j_gene: TRBJ1-1
v_gene: TRBV5-1
CDR3nt: TGCGCCAGCAGCGCAGAGGCGGGTGAAGCTTTCTTT
CDR3aa: CASSAEAGEAFF

abundance: -
len: 14
d_gene: -
j_gene: TRBJ2-3
v_gene: TRBV2
CDR3nt: TGTGCCAGCAGTGAACTACCCAACACAGATACGCAGTATTTT
CDR3aa: CASSELPNTDTQYF

abundance: -
len: 15
d_gene: TRBD2
j_gene: TRBJ2-1
v_gene: TRBV5-4
CDR3nt: TGTGCCAGCAGCTCCGGGGGGGGGTCCTACAATGAGCAGTTCTTC
CDR3aa: CASSSGGGSYNEQFF

abundance: -
len: 13
d_gene: -
j_gene: TRBJ1-4
v_gene: TRBV2
CDR3nt: TGTGCCAGCAGGTGGACAGTCACTGAAAAACTGTTTTTT
CDR3aa: CASRWTVTEKLFF